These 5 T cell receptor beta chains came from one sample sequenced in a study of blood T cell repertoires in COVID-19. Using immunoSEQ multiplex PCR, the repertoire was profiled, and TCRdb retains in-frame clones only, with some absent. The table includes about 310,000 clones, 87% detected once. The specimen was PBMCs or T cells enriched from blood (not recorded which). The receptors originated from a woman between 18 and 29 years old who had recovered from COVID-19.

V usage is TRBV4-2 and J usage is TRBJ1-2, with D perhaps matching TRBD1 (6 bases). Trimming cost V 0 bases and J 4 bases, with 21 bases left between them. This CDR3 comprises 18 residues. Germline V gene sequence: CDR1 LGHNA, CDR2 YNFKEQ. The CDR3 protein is CASSQEGGSTGYGYGYTF. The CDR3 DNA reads TGTGCCAGCAGCCAAGAGGGGGGGAGTACAGGGTACGGCTATGGCTACACCTTC.

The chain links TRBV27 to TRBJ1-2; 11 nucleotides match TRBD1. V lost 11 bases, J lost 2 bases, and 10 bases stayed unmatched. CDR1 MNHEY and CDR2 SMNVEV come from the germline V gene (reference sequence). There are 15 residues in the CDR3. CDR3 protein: CAGIVGQGGNYGYTF. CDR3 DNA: TGTGCCGGAATAGTGGGACAGGGGGGGAACTATGGCTACACCTTC.

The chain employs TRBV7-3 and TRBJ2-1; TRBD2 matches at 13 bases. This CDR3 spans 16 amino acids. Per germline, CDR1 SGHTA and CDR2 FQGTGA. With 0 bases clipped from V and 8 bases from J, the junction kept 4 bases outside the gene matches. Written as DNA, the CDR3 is TGTGCCAGCAGCTTAACTGGGACTAGCGGGATTGATGAGCAGTTCTTC. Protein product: CASSLTGTSGIDEQFF.

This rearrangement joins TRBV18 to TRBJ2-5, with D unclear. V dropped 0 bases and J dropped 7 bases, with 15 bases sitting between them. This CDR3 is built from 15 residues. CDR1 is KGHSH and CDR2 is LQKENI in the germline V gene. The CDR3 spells CASSPPYGTLGTQYF. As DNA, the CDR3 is TGTGCCAGCTCACCACCTTATGGAACCCTAGGGACCCAGTACTTC.

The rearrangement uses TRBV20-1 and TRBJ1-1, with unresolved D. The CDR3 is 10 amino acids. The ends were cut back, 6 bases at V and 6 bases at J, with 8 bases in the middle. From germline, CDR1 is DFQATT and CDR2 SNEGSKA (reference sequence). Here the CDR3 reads CSASRAEAFF. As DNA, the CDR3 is TGCAGTGCCTCGAGAGCTGAAGCTTTCTTT.